Sequencing of this TCR beta chain was carried out in a study of blood T cell repertoires in COVID-19. Looking at the study overall: Sources were T cells, B-cell-depleted T cells, or PBMCs; the material itself was cDNA or gDNA.

Profiling relied on immunoSEQ multiplex PCR, and the TCRdb table lists in-frame clones only, not all of them. The table lists 150,000 to 200,000 clones, more than 75% of them singletons. Per germline, CDR1 LNHNV and CDR2 YYDKDF (reference sequence). V dropped 3 bases and J dropped 6 bases, with 6 bases sitting between them. This CDR3 has 12 amino acids. V gene TRBV15 combines with J gene TRBJ1-5, with no clear D. Sequenced sample: peripheral blood. This sequence was found in a man between 35 and 55 years old with active or convalescent COVID-19. The CDR3 region is CATSSKSQPQHF. In DNA form, the CDR3 reads TGTGCCACCAGCAGCAAGAGTCAGCCCCAGCATTTT.